This entry features one T cell receptor (beta chain) sequence. cDNA reverse transcribed from extracted RNA served as the sequencing template. This table comes from immunoSEQ multiplex PCR, and its TCRdb copy is limited to in-frame clones, with some not included. The sample includes 180,000 or so clones, roughly 60% of them seen just once. The V gene lost 4 bases and the J gene lost 8 bases, with 11 bases spanning the gap. This CDR3 has 11 residues. Germline CDR1 is SQVTM and CDR2 is ANQGSEA. These data belong to a study of CD8+ T cells in alopecia areata. Sequences were derived from CD4+ T cells sorted from blood, sampled at week 0. The source of this sequence is a human donor with alopecia areata. This chain links TRBV29-1 with TRBJ1-2; D is undetermined. Here the CDR3 DNA reads TGCAGCGTTGTTGTTGCAGGAGGCTACACCTTC. It yields the protein CSVVVAGGYTF.